This TCR beta chain was obtained from a study of patients and donors after allogeneic stem cell transplantation. MiXCR, run by TCRdb on the RT-PCR reads, gives a single entry per CDR3 protein. The sample lists fewer than 250,000 distinct CDR3 sequences; around 14% were seen once. This clonotype was counted between two and nine times. The source is a human donor who was either an allogeneic HSCT recipient or a stem cell or donor lymphocyte infusion donor (not recorded which). It is not recorded whose cells these are; they may come from a transplant donor. The source material was blood, either unsorted or a sorted T cell fraction (not recorded which).

CDR3 region: CASRDSLNEKLFF. CDR3 DNA sequence: TGCGCCAGCAGGGACAGCCTTAATGAAAAACTGTTTTTT. The genes are TRBV5-1 and TRBJ1-4; maybe TRBD1 (6 bases). There are 13 residues in the CDR3. With 5 bases removed from V and 4 bases from J, the gap between germline ends came to 9 bases. CDR1 is SGHRS, CDR2 YFSETQ, per germline. The complete variable domain, with remaining parts taken from reference TRBV5-1 and TRBJ1-4, reads KAGVTQTPRYLIKTRGQQVTLSCSPISGHRSVSWYQQTPGQGLQFLFEYFSETQRNKGNFPGRFSGRQFSNSRSEMNVSTLELGDSALYLCASRDSLNEKLFFGSGTQLSVL.